This entry lists 5 T cell receptor beta chains sequenced from one sample in a study of blood T cell repertoires in COVID-19 (dated by TCRdb to about 2020). Libraries were prepared through the immunoSEQ multiplex PCR assay. TCRdb mirrors the immuneACCESS table, restricted to in-frame sequences. Some clones are absent from its copies; in checked studies, under half trace to an unresolved V gene, and the reason for the others is unknown. This sample holds tens of thousands of clones; around 77% were observed only once. Of the sample, 15% to 20% is held by the ten largest clones. The sequenced sample consisted of peripheral blood. The receptors here all came from a man in his 70s with active or convalescent COVID-19.

The genes are TRBV11-2 and TRBJ1-2, with D uncertain. This CDR3 has 14 amino acids. Trimming took 0 bases from V and 8 from J, leaving 13 bases between them. Germline CDR1 is SGHAT and CDR2 is FQNNGV. The CDR3 DNA reads as TGTGCCAGCAGCTTAGATAACGGAGACCGGGGCTACACCTTC. This translates into CASSLDNGDRGYTF.

This chain links TRBV20-1 with TRBJ1-2, with 8 bases aligning to TRBD1. This CDR3 spans 13 amino acids. Germline CDR1 and CDR2: DFQATT and SNEGSKA (reference sequence). V shed 3 bases, J shed 7 bases, and the junction held 7 bases outside the gene matches. CDR3 region: CSASVQGAVGYTF. The CDR3 DNA reads TGCAGTGCTAGTGTTCAGGGGGCGGTTGGCTACACCTTC.

The V gene is TRBV7-3, the J gene TRBJ2-1; 7 bases line up with TRBD1. Per the germline V gene, CDR1 is SGHTA and CDR2 is FQGTGA. J gave up 6 bases and V 5 bases, and 4 bases lay outside the gene matches. The CDR3 is 13 amino acids. For the CDR3, the DNA is TGTGCCAGCAGCCCGACAGGGACCAATGAGCAGTTCTTC. Translating it yields CASSPTGTNEQFF.

The table lists this clone with a few counts. The chain couples TRBV10-2 to TRBJ2-1; D perhaps matches TRBD2 (6 bases). CDR3 length: 15 residues. V lost 7 bases and J 0 bases, leaving 13 bases between the germline ends. Germline-derived CDR1 and CDR2 are WSHSY and SAAADI. CDR3 nucleotides: TGCGCCAGCACAGGAGCGGGCCACTCCTACAATGAGCAGTTCTTC. Its translation: CASTGAGHSYNEQFF.

Only one count was recorded for this clone. J is TRBJ2-1 and V is TRBV7-8; D is perhaps TRBD2 (6 bases). The V gene lost 1 base and the J gene lost 5 bases, with 9 bases spanning the gap. This CDR3 comprises 14 residues. The V gene's germline CDR1 is SGHVS and CDR2 FQNEAQ. CDR3 protein: CASSLDGGDNEQFF. The CDR3 region has the DNA TGTGCCAGCAGCTTAGACGGGGGAGACAATGAGCAGTTCTTC.